This TCR beta chain derives from a study of human T cells and chemical hapten exposure. Study-level points and caveats: In comparison with controls, expanded TCRs gave rise to a significantly larger number of large CDR3 similarity clusters.

CDR3 size: 15 residues. Trimming shortened V by 8 bases and J by 2 bases, and 17 bases separated the two germline ends. Germline loops: CDR1 SGHAT, CDR2 FQDESV (reference sequence). Turning to this clonotype: What it recognizes is unknown.

TCRdb re-called the RACE reads through MiXCR, storing one row per CDR3 protein. The sample gives hundreds of thousands of distinct CDR3 sequences, about 6% of which show up once; 5% to 6% is in the top ten. Time point meaning: patch test 2, 6 weeks after DPC sensitization. Documented treatment: therapeutic diphenylcyclopropenone sensitization with weekly scalp DPC. The chain joins TRBV11-1 to TRBJ2-3; D is perhaps TRBD2 (7 bases). Material: whole blood, obtained in connection with sensitization to the hapten diphenylcyclopropenone (DPC). This TCR was sampled from a woman aged 18-29 years with alopecia areata. Some clones in this sample may be carry-over from other donors' samples. The CDR3 bases are TGTGCCAGCCAGAGGGGGAGCGGGGACACAGATACGCAGTATTTT. This gives the protein CASQRGSGDTDTQYF.